Listed here are 25 T cell receptor beta chains from one sample, sequenced in a study of blood T cell repertoires in COVID-19. Repertoires were generated with immunoSEQ multiplex PCR, while TCRdb's copy carries only in-frame clones and drops some. The sample has approximately 150,000 clones, about 88% seen once; the top ten hold about 2.5%. Sequencing input: peripheral blood. These receptors all come from a human donor with acute or convalescent COVID-19. The donor label of this sample is uncertain.

The gene calls are TRBV6-5 and TRBJ1-1; D not resolved. The length of the CDR3 is 14 residues. Trimming pared 2 bases from V and 3 bases from J, leaving 10 bases between. Germline assignment: CDR1 MNHEY and CDR2 SVGAGI. DNA for the CDR3: TGTGCCAGCAGTTACGGCGGTCCCGACACTGAAGCTTTCTTT. This sequence encodes CASSYGGPDTEAFF.

This clone was recorded once. At one boundary the junction diverges from the germline segment, which might be a read error. The chain is built from TRBV24-1 and TRBJ2-5; 7 bases map to TRBD2. Looked up from germline, CDR1 is KGHDR and CDR2 is SFDVKD. There are 13 residues in the CDR3. CDR3 loop: CATSAPGRDSRNF. The CDR3 region has the DNA TGTGCCACCAGCGCACCGGGGAGGGACTCCCGTAACTTC.

The V call is TRBV5-1, the J call TRBJ2-2, with 9 bases matching TRBD1. Per germline, CDR1 SGHRS and CDR2 YFSETQ. CDR3 length: 16 amino acids. V was clipped by 1 base and J by 4 bases; unmatched bases: 5. DNA of the CDR3: TGCGCCAGCAGCTTGCAGGGACAGGGTGGCACCGGGGAGCTGTTTTTT. It yields the protein CASSLQGQGGTGELFF.

J is TRBJ2-2 and V is TRBV10-2; a possible D gene is TRBD1 (6 bases). The CDR3 extends over 15 amino acids. V was trimmed by 6 bases and J by 0 bases, leaving 11 bases between them. The V gene's germline CDR1 is WSHSY and CDR2 SAAADI. CDR3 amino acids: CASRNGTSNTGELFF. DNA for the CDR3: TGCGCCAGCAGAAATGGGACATCGAACACCGGGGAGCTGTTTTTT.

The gene calls are TRBV7-9 and TRBJ2-7, with D possibly matching TRBD1 (6 bases). Germline V gives CDR1 SEHNR, CDR2 FQNEAQ (reference sequence). V lost 5 bases and J lost 2, with 13 bases in between. The CDR3 spans 14 residues. Written as DNA, the CDR3 is TGTGCCAGCAGCAATCGACAGGAGACCTACGAGCAGTACTTC. Its translation is CASSNRQETYEQYF.

This chain links TRBV30 with TRBJ1-5; D uncertain. V was pared by 0 bases and J by 6 bases, with 6 bases between. The CDR3 has 12 amino acids. Germline V gene data show CDR1 as GTSNPN and CDR2 as SVGIG (reference sequence). The CDR3 nucleotides read TGTGCCTGGAGTGTATCGGGTCAGCCCCAGCATTTT. It codes for CAWSVSGQPQHF.

This CDR3 reads CSASPGSVSYEQYF. CDR3 DNA sequence: TGCAGTGCTAGTCCGGGATCCGTCTCCTACGAGCAGTACTTC. The J gene is TRBJ2-7, the V gene TRBV20-1; the D gene is possibly TRBD2 (5 bases). V lost 3 bases and J lost 0, with 12 bases in between. Germline values: CDR1 DFQATT, CDR2 SNEGSKA (reference sequence). This CDR3 is 14 amino acids long.

The chain combines TRBV27 with TRBJ1-2; D remains ambiguous. The V gene's germline CDR1 is MNHEY and CDR2 SMNVEV (reference sequence). CDR3 length: 15 residues. V lost 0 bases to trimming and J lost 8 bases, with 16 bases between them. The CDR3 DNA reads as TGTGCCAGCAGTTTATCCCCGGACGGGAGAGGAGGCTACACCTTC. Protein: CASSLSPDGRGGYTF.

The chain carries TRBV19 and TRBJ2-2, with 10 bases aligning to TRBD1. CDR1 and CDR2 from the germline V gene are LNHDA and SQIVND (reference sequence). The CDR3 totals 13 residues. The V segment lost 8 bases and the J segment 8 bases; nucleotides outside the gene matches: 5. CDR3 region: CASATGGWGELFF. The CDR3, as DNA: TGTGCCAGTGCGACAGGGGGCTGGGGGGAGCTGTTTTTT.

The rearrangement links TRBV12-3 or TRBV12-4 to TRBJ1-2; possibly TRBD1 for D (5 bases). V lost 7 bases, J lost 0 bases, and 9 bases lay in between. The CDR3 has 13 residues. Here the CDR3 DNA reads TGTGCCAGCACCTGGGGCCCTAACTATGGCTACACCTTC. Translation: CASTWGPNYGYTF.

V usage is TRBV27 and J usage is TRBJ2-7, with TRBD2 matching over 15 bases. With V trimmed by 6 bases and J by 7 bases, 10 bases remained unmatched. This CDR3 spans 16 amino acids. Germline-derived CDR1 and CDR2 are MNHEY and SMNVEV (reference sequence). The CDR3 nucleotides are TGTGCCAGCAGCCCTGGACTAGCGGGAGGGCCTAGGGAGCAGTACGTC. Amino acid sequence: CASSPGLAGGPREQYV.

A single count supports this clone. V is TRBV5-1 and J is TRBJ2-3; 7 bases match TRBD1. The ends lost 2 bases at V and 2 bases at J; junction bases unmatched: 5. Germline CDR1 SGHRS, CDR2 YFSETQ. This CDR3 region has 15 residues. The CDR3 protein is CASSLQGQTTDTQYF. CDR3 sequence (DNA): TGCGCCAGCAGCTTACAGGGACAGACCACAGATACGCAGTATTTT.

This chain joins TRBV9 and TRBJ2-7, with 7 positions matching TRBD1. This CDR3 region has 19 residues. J gave up 3 bases and V 4 bases, and 22 bases lay outside the gene matches. The germline CDR1 and CDR2 sequences are SGDLS and YYNGEE. The CDR3 spells CASSPPRCTRDSYYYEQYV. In DNA, the CDR3 is TGTGCCAGCAGCCCTCCACGCTGCACCCGGGACAGCTACTACTACGAGCAGTACGTC.

This clone was seen only once. The chain couples TRBV5-4 to TRBJ2-3; 16 positions match TRBD2. The germline gives CDR1 SGHNT, CDR2 YYREEE (reference sequence). Unmatched junction bases numbered 5, after V lost 0 bases and J lost 1 base. The CDR3 loop spans 19 amino acids. CDR3 residues: CASSLGGLAGGPRTDTQYF. The CDR3 DNA follows: TGTGCCAGCAGCTTGGGGGGACTAGCGGGGGGGCCCCGCACAGATACGCAGTATTTT. The variable domain in full, with the rest retrieved from reference TRBV5-4 and TRBJ2-3, is ETGVTQSPTHLIKTRGQQVTLRCSSQSGHNTVSWYQQALGQGPQFIFQYYREEENGRGNFPPRFSGLQFPNYSSELNVNALELDDSALYLCASSLGGLAGGPRTDTQYFGPGTRLTVL.

The chain joins TRBV30 to TRBJ1-1, with D hard to call. Deletions cut 4 bases from V and 5 bases from J, with 8 bases between. Germline-derived CDR1 and CDR2 are GTSNPN and SVGIG (reference sequence). This CDR3 has 11 residues. In nucleotides, the CDR3 is TGTGCCTGGATTTGGAGAACTGAAGCTTTCTTT. It is translated as CAWIWRTEAFF.

The chain is built from TRBV3-1 (or the pseudogene TRBV3-2) and TRBJ1-6, with D unresolved. Germline loops: CDR1 LGHDT, CDR2 YNNKEL (reference sequence). V was shortened by 3 bases and J by 0 bases, with 12 bases between the two germline ends. This CDR3 is built from 17 residues. CDR3 bases: TGTGCCAGCAGCCAGGACTACATAAGCTCCTATAATTCACCCCTCCACTTT. Protein product: CASSQDYISSYNSPLHF.

V usage is TRBV3-1 (or the pseudogene TRBV3-2) and J usage is TRBJ2-7, with D maybe TRBD2 (5 bases). The CDR3 length is 16 residues. Germline CDR1 LGHDT, CDR2 YNNKEL (reference sequence). V shed 5 bases and J shed 0 bases, with 17 bases lying between them. Here the CDR3 DNA reads TGTGCCAGCAGCTTCCGGGGTGGCCTCCTCTCCTACGAGCAGTACTTC. As protein: CASSFRGGLLSYEQYF.

J is TRBJ2-2 and V is TRBV28, with a possible D match to TRBD2 (6 bases). The germline V gene has CDR1 MDHEN and CDR2 SYDVKM. The CDR3 runs 15 residues. V gave up 9 bases and J gave up 6 bases, with 20 bases separating them. This CDR3 reads CASTRRVIVAGELFF. Here the CDR3 DNA reads TGTGCCAGTACCCGGAGGGTTATAGTGGCCGGGGAGCTGTTTTTT.

J is TRBJ2-3 and V is TRBV11-3; 8 nucleotides line up with TRBD2. The CDR3 contains 15 residues. V dropped 5 bases and J dropped 0; count of bases not matched to a gene: 4. Germline assignment: CDR1 SGHNT and CDR2 YENEEA. The CDR3 loop reads CASSRGRTSTDTQYF. CDR3 nucleotide sequence: TGTGCCAGCAGCCGCGGGAGGACGAGCACAGATACGCAGTATTTT.

The J gene is TRBJ2-2, the V gene TRBV19; D is unclear. The CDR3 totals 14 residues. The V end was cut by 7 bases, the J end by 4 bases, with 13 bases between. The V gene's germline CDR1 is LNHDA and CDR2 SQIVND (reference sequence). For the CDR3, the DNA is TGTGCCAGTACGCGGAGTGTTGGCACCGGGGAGCTGTTTTTT. Translation gives CASTRSVGTGELFF.

This clone was recorded once. The V gene is TRBV24-1, the J gene TRBJ2-4; D gene ambiguous. V was shortened by 4 bases and J by 4 bases, with 10 bases between the two germline ends. The V gene's germline CDR1 is KGHDR and CDR2 SFDVKD. The CDR3 totals 14 residues. The CDR3 DNA sequence: TGTGCCACCAGTGACCCAGACGGGAAAAACATTCAGTACTTC. Its protein is CATSDPDGKNIQYF.

The J gene is TRBJ1-1, the V gene TRBV7-2; tentatively, D is TRBD1 (6 bases). V was clipped by 0 bases and J by 3 bases, with 14 bases between them. Germline lookup yields CDR1 SGHTA and CDR2 FQGNSA. The CDR3 extends over 16 amino acids. The DNA of the CDR3 is TGTGCCAGCAGCTTAGCAACGGCAGGGGAATACACTGAAGCTTTCTTT. This encodes CASSLATAGEYTEAFF.

This chain links TRBV11-1 with TRBJ2-1, with TRBD2 matching 10 bases. The V and J ends lost 0 bases and 7 bases, in that order; junction bases with no gene match: 6. CDR3 size: 16 residues. The germline CDR1 and CDR2 sequences are SGHAT and FQDESV (reference sequence). The CDR3 here is CASSLAGRSGRNEQFF. The CDR3 DNA reads as TGTGCCAGCAGCTTAGCGGGACGTAGCGGGAGGAATGAGCAGTTCTTC. Full variable domain (outside the CDR3, taken from reference TRBV11-1 and TRBJ2-1): EAEVAQSPRYKITEKSQAVAFWCDPISGHATLYWYRQILGQGPELLVQFQDESVVDDSQLPKDRFSAERLKGVDSTLKIQPAELGDSAMYLCASSLAGRSGRNEQFFGPGTRLTVL.

The chain couples TRBV6-5 to TRBJ2-5, with 15 positions matching TRBD2. Germline assignment: CDR1 MNHEY and CDR2 SVGAGI. This CDR3 has 16 residues. J lost 3 bases, V lost 4 bases, and 3 bases had no gene match. CDR3 in amino acids: CASSSGTSGGKETQYF. The CDR3 DNA follows: TGTGCCAGCAGTTCCGGGACTAGCGGGGGGAAAGAGACCCAGTACTTC.

This chain uses TRBV3-1 (or the pseudogene TRBV3-2) with TRBJ1-1; possible D gene TRBD1, 6 bases. The CDR3 totals 16 residues. V was pared by 1 base and J by 1 base, with 13 bases between. Germline loops: CDR1 LGHDT, CDR2 YNNKEL (reference sequence). Here the CDR3 DNA reads TGTGCCAGCAGCCAAGCCTCCGGGACATGGAACACTGAAGCTTTCTTT. Protein sequence: CASSQASGTWNTEAFF.